The clone carrying this T cell receptor beta chain has just one count. This specimen comes from a study of shared T cell receptors in the human thymus. This CDR3 is built from 15 residues. The germline CDR1 and CDR2 sequences are LGHNA and YSLEER. Trimming took off 0 bases at V and 11 bases at J, with 19 bases between the two ends. The repertoire was sequenced with immunoSEQ multiplex PCR; TCRdb's copy has only in-frame clones and lacks some. The profile shows hundreds of thousands of clones, more than 75% of them singletons. In addition, the sample was reused for a study of human thymus T cells. Turning to that study: Thymic resections from corrective heart surgery supplied the tissue.

The sequencing input was thymocytes. The receptor comes from a boy under three years old with a congenital heart defect. The chain carries TRBV4-3 and TRBJ1-1; the D gene is possibly TRBD1 (6 bases). Here the CDR3 reads CASSQDPLGQSDAFF. CDR3 bases: TGCGCCAGCAGCCAAGATCCCCTGGGACAATCAGACGCTTTCTTT.